Presented here are 26 T cell receptor beta chains from one specimen sequenced in a study of low-dose radiotherapy and immunotherapy resistance in tumors. Alpha and beta chains were covered, as first-strand cDNA relied on TRAV- and TRBV-specific primers. TCRs underwent 20 PCR cycles of amplification with a constant-region primer and V-primer adapter. TCRdb reprocessed the reads with MiXCR, giving one entry per CDR3 protein. The sample carries around 99,000 distinct CDR3 sequences, 9% to 9.5% recorded once. Time point denoted: before trial treatment. This specimen was PBMCs, taken before treatment. The receptors were sampled from a male donor with prostate cancer.

There are many counts of this clonotype. CDR3 in DNA: TGTGCCTGGAGTGCCAGAATCCAGGTAATGCGCCACGAGCAGTACTTC. Translation: CAWSARIQVMRHEQYF. The chain carries TRBV30 and TRBJ2-7; no firm D call. The CDR3 extends over 16 amino acids. CDR1 and CDR2 from the germline V gene are GTSNPN and SVGIG (reference sequence). The ends were cut back, 1 base at V and 5 bases at J, with 21 bases in the middle.

This clonotype has just a few counts. The chain links TRBV5-1 to TRBJ2-2, with D unclear. The CDR3 is 17 residues long. The V gene lost 4 bases and the J gene lost 5 bases, with 21 bases spanning the gap. The germline V gene encodes CDR1 SGHRS and CDR2 YFSETQ. CDR3 protein: CASSQGRSAERTGELFF. Written as DNA, the CDR3 is TGCGCCAGCAGCCAAGGAAGATCTGCTGAACGAACCGGGGAGCTGTTTTTT.

This clonotype is classed as medium-sized. The CDR3 loop is CASSLGAYNEQFF. DNA of the CDR3: TGTGCCAGCAGTTTAGGTGCCTACAATGAGCAGTTCTTC. The chain joins TRBV28 to TRBJ2-1; D is undetermined. Germline CDR1 reads MDHEN; CDR2 reads SYDVKM. Trimming took off 2 bases at V and 2 bases at J, with 4 bases between the two ends. The CDR3 contains 13 residues.

In its sample, this clonotype was seen many times. The chain links TRBV19 to TRBJ2-1; the match to TRBD2 covers 14 bases. There are 16 residues in the CDR3. Germline V CDR1 and CDR2: LNHDA, SQIVND (reference sequence). J lost 6 bases, V lost 3 bases, and 4 bases had no gene match. The CDR3 nucleotides read TGTGCCAGTAGTATCGCGGGACTAGCGGGAGTCAATGAGCAGTTCTTC. Its protein product is CASSIAGLAGVNEQFF.

The chain carries TRBV7-9 and TRBJ1-1; D is possibly TRBD1 (6 bases). The V gene lost 4 bases and the J gene lost 6 bases, with 18 bases spanning the gap. The CDR3 spans 15 residues. Germline-derived CDR1 and CDR2 are SEHNR and FQNEAQ (reference sequence). CDR3 coding DNA: TGTGCCAGCAGCTCCGGGGGGGCGTTCAGCGCTGAAGCTTTCTTT. It is translated as CASSSGGAFSAEAFF.

In this sample, this clonotype turned up many times. This chain connects TRBV6-2 or TRBV6-3 to TRBJ2-1; 8 bases are a match to TRBD2. The CDR3 is 16 amino acids. Per the germline V gene, CDR1 is MNHEY and CDR2 is SVGEGT. Losses at the gene ends were 4 bases for V and 6 bases for J; bases not matched to a gene: 11. CDR3 in DNA: TGTGCCAGCAGTTTCCTTTGGCGGGAGGTCGGCAATGAGCAGTTCTTC. Translation gives CASSFLWREVGNEQFF.

This clonotype came up many times. The chain employs TRBV9 and TRBJ2-2; perhaps TRBD1 as D (5 bases). The CDR3 consists of 12 residues. The germline V and J ends were trimmed by 4 bases and 7 bases, with 8 bases remaining between them. CDR1 and CDR2 from the germline V gene are SGDLS and YYNGEE. CDR3 residues: CASSPRVGELFF. CDR3 DNA sequence: TGTGCCAGCAGCCCCAGGGTCGGGGAGCTGTTTTTT.

This clonotype was detected ten times or more. The V call is TRBV2, the J call TRBJ2-1; 10 positions agree with TRBD2. CDR1 and CDR2 (germline): SNHLY, FYNNEI. V was clipped by 3 bases and J by 2 bases; unmatched bases: 7. CDR3 length: 17 amino acids. The CDR3 DNA is TGTGCCAGCAGTGATGTGCCTAGCGGGAGTGCCTACAATGAGCAGTTCTTC. This encodes CASSDVPSGSAYNEQFF.

This clonotype was observed many times. The chain combines TRBV6-5 with TRBJ2-3; 7 bases match TRBD1. The CDR3 covers 17 residues. The ends lost 4 bases at V and 0 bases at J; junction bases unmatched: 10. Germline V gives CDR1 MNHEY, CDR2 SVGAGI. CDR3 nucleotide sequence: TGTGCCAGCAGTTCACAACAGGGGATTACTAGCACAGATACGCAGTATTTT. It specifies CASSSQQGITSTDTQYF.

This clonotype was counted many times. This sequence joins TRBV7-9 and TRBJ2-1; D might be TRBD1 (5 bases). Trimming cost V 6 bases and J 2 bases, with 8 bases left between them. Germline CDR1 SEHNR, CDR2 FQNEAQ (reference sequence). The CDR3 is 13 amino acids. CDR3: CASRVDTYNEQFF. In nucleotides, the CDR3 is TGTGCCAGCAGAGTGGACACCTACAATGAGCAGTTCTTC.

This clonotype showed up many times. The gene calls are TRBV4-2 and TRBJ2-1, with D perhaps matching TRBD1 or TRBD2 (5 bases each). The CDR3 contains 16 residues. V shed 4 bases and J shed 0 bases, with 13 bases lying between them. CDR1 and CDR2 from the germline V gene are LGHNA and YNFKEQ. CDR3 nucleotides: TGTGCCAGCAGCCCCGGGGCGATAACCTCCTACAATGAGCAGTTCTTC. Its translation: CASSPGAITSYNEQFF.

This clonotype was counted many times. The rearrangement joins TRBV7-8 to TRBJ2-3; 8 bases align to TRBD2. V was clipped by 2 bases and J by 4 bases; unmatched bases: 5. CDR1 and CDR2 (germline): SGHVS, FQNEAQ. The CDR3 runs to 15 residues. The DNA for the CDR3 is TGTGCCAGCAGCTTATCTCCGGGAGGGCCAGATACGCAGTATTTT. This sequence encodes CASSLSPGGPDTQYF. The full variable domain, completed using reference TRBV7-8 and TRBJ2-3, is GAGVSQSPRYKVAKRGQDVALRCDPISGHVSLFWYQQALGQGPEFLTYFQNEAQLDKSGLPSDRFFAERPEGSVSTLKIQRTQQEDSAVYLCASSLSPGGPDTQYFGPGTRLTVL.

The table lists this clonotype with many counts. V and J are TRBV7-2 and TRBJ1-2, with D possibly matching TRBD1 (6 bases). The length of the CDR3 is 13 residues. Germline V gene data show CDR1 as SGHTA and CDR2 as FQGNSA. Trimming cost V 5 bases and J 7 bases, with 14 bases left between them. This CDR3 is CASSAGAIGGYTF. CDR3 coding DNA: TGTGCCAGCAGCGCGGGGGCTATCGGTGGCTACACCTTC.

This clonotype was seen at least ten times. This chain's CDR3 is CAISESVTGRYEQYF. CDR3 bases: TGTGCCATCAGTGAGTCGGTTACAGGGAGGTACGAGCAGTACTTC. The rearrangement links TRBV10-3 to TRBJ2-7; D is tentatively TRBD1 or TRBD2 (6 bases each). Trimming took 0 bases from V and 4 from J, leaving 13 bases between them. Per the germline V gene, CDR1 is ENHRY and CDR2 is SYGVKD. The CDR3 extends over 15 amino acids.

This clonotype was recorded at least ten times. The V and J genes are TRBV7-2 and TRBJ2-2; no reliable D call. The germline CDR1 and CDR2 sequences are SGHTA and FQGNSA. The CDR3 runs to 13 residues. Trimming removed 5 bases at V and 2 bases at J, with 6 bases between. The CDR3 protein is CASSPVNTGELFF. In DNA form, the CDR3 reads TGTGCCAGCAGCCCCGTCAACACCGGGGAGCTGTTTTTT.

This clonotype has just one count. A far larger clone is only one base removed, so a read error is likely. This rearrangement joins TRBV29-1 to TRBJ2-5; D might be TRBD1 or TRBD2, each matching 5 bases. The CDR3 is 15 amino acids. The germline CDR1 and CDR2 sequences are SQVTM and ANQGSEA. V dropped 5 bases and J dropped 11 bases, with 27 bases sitting between them. CDR3 loop: CSVTPYSGGRNEQYF. CDR3 nucleotides: TGCAGCGTTACCCCCTACAGTGGGGGACGTAATGAGCAGTACTTC.

This clonotype was seen ten or more times. The chain uses TRBV6-2 or TRBV6-3 and TRBJ2-4; 11 nucleotides line up with TRBD2. Germline trimming cut 2 bases from V and 6 bases from J; bases unmatched to any gene: 12. The CDR3 has 18 residues. The germline V gene has CDR1 MNHEY and CDR2 SVGEGT. The CDR3 sequence: CASSYPYTTSGSANIQYF. The CDR3 DNA sequence: TGTGCCAGCAGTTACCCTTACACAACTAGCGGGAGTGCAAACATTCAGTACTTC.

Turning to this clonotype: A far bigger clonotype differs at one base, so this is likely a read error. The chain has TRBV4-2 and TRBJ1-2, with TRBD1 matching over 10 bases. The CDR3 sequence is 17 residues long. CDR1 is LGHNA, CDR2 YNFKEQ, per germline. The CDR3 protein is CTSNTGAPGQGSYGYTF. The CDR3 nucleotides read TGTACCAGCAACACGGGGGCCCCGGGACAGGGGAGCTATGGCTACACCTTC.

This clonotype was counted many times. The chain joins TRBV4-3 to TRBJ1-1; D ambiguous. V was shortened by 4 bases and J by 1 base, with 7 bases between the two germline ends. Germline V gene sequence: CDR1 LGHNA, CDR2 YSLEER. The CDR3 runs to 13 residues. The CDR3 region is CASSPLGNTEAFF. The CDR3 DNA follows: TGCGCCAGCAGCCCACTGGGGAACACTGAAGCTTTCTTT.

This clonotype was observed at least ten times. The genes are TRBV7-3 and TRBJ1-3; 11 bases fit TRBD1. The CDR3 loop spans 14 amino acids. Losses at the gene ends were 5 bases for V and 8 bases for J; bases not matched to a gene: 5. The germline CDR1 and CDR2 sequences are SGHTA and FQGTGA. CDR3 coding DNA: TGTGCCAGCAGCCGAGGACAGGGGGCGGACACCATATATTTT. Protein sequence: CASSRGQGADTIYF.

This clonotype occurred many times. The chain couples TRBV27 to TRBJ1-5; unclear D gene. The CDR3 runs to 17 residues. The V gene lost 4 bases and the J gene lost 0 bases, with 16 bases spanning the gap. Germline assignment: CDR1 MNHEY and CDR2 SMNVEV (reference sequence). CDR3 nucleotide sequence: TGTGCCAGCAGTTCCGCAAGGAGTTTATTTAGCAATCAGCCCCAGCATTTT. As protein: CASSSARSLFSNQPQHF.

This clonotype has at least ten counts. This chain connects TRBV20-1 to TRBJ2-7; TRBD2 might be the D (7 bases). V shed 0 bases and J shed 2 bases, with 17 bases lying between them. This CDR3 spans 16 amino acids. The germline CDR1 and CDR2 sequences are DFQATT and SNEGSKA (reference sequence). The CDR3 region is CSARDFRGAHPYEQYF. The CDR3 nucleotides read TGCAGTGCTAGAGATTTTCGGGGGGCGCACCCCTACGAGCAGTACTTC.

At least ten counts were recorded for this clonotype. The V and J genes are TRBV7-3 and TRBJ1-4; 8 bases line up with TRBD1. The J segment lost 8 bases and the V segment lost 1 base, leaving 6 bases of the junction unmatched. The CDR3 totals 15 residues. The germline V gene encodes CDR1 SGHTA and CDR2 FQGTGA. CDR3 loop: CASSLRAGTGEKLFF. CDR3 coding DNA: TGTGCCAGCAGCTTAAGGGCGGGGACAGGCGAAAAACTGTTTTTT.

This clonotype was counted at least ten times. This chain links TRBV19 with TRBJ2-2, with 7 bases identical to TRBD1. The CDR3 is 15 amino acids. The trim removed 4 bases at V and 3 bases at J, leaving 5 bases unmatched. CDR1 LNHDA and CDR2 SQIVND come from the germline V gene (reference sequence). The CDR3 nucleotides are TGTGCCAGTAGTAACCGGGACAGACACACCGGGGAGCTGTTTTTT. Residues: CASSNRDRHTGELFF.

This clonotype occurred many times. The chain links TRBV7-8 to TRBJ1-5, with D possibly TRBD1 on 6 matching bases. The germline gives CDR1 SGHVS, CDR2 FQNEAQ. The CDR3 runs to 15 residues. V lost 6 bases and J 0 bases, leaving 12 bases between the germline ends. This chain's CDR3 is CASRHDRYSNQPQHF. The CDR3 nucleotides are TGTGCCAGCAGACACGACAGGTATAGCAATCAGCCCCAGCATTTT.

In its sample, this clonotype was seen many times. The chain is built from TRBV7-2 and TRBJ2-3, with a tentative D call TRBD2 (6 bases). The CDR3 is 17 amino acids. Looked up from germline, CDR1 is SGHTA and CDR2 is FQGNSA. The V and J ends lost 5 bases and 3 bases respectively, with 21 bases between them. The chain's CDR3 is CASSHGGVTVLTDTQYF. The CDR3, as DNA: TGTGCCAGCAGCCATGGAGGGGTTACCGTTCTTACAGATACGCAGTATTTT.